This T cell receptor (beta chain) derives from a study of T cells after posttransplantation cyclophosphamide. Study-level results: Tissue-infiltrating T cells from skin or gut overlapped little with blood T cells. Donor-recipient repertoire similarity was low at 1-2 months, rising over year one. Recipient CMV seropositivity and CMV reactivation strongly tracked TRB clonality.

Assay: immunoSEQ multiplex PCR; the TCRdb copy retains only in-frame clones and omits some. The sample carries about 28,000 clones, about nine tenths recorded once. On this clone itself: The antigen is not known.

The related graft donor's blood sample was taken on the day of bone marrow donation. The receptor comes from a man aged 45-60 years. Sequenced sample: PBMCs.

This CDR3 reads CASSSGTAGGTQYF. CDR3 DNA: TGTGCCAGCAGCTCGGGGACTGCGGGAGGGACCCAGTACTTC. The chain recombines TRBV7-9 with TRBJ2-5; 8 bases match TRBD2. This CDR3 has 14 amino acids. Per the germline V gene, CDR1 is SEHNR and CDR2 is FQNEAQ (reference sequence). The trim removed 4 bases at V and 7 bases at J, leaving 8 bases unmatched.